This entry lists 22 T cell receptor beta chains sequenced from one sample in a study of patients and donors after allogeneic stem cell transplantation. Via MiXCR, TCRdb re-called the RT-PCR reads, giving one row per CDR3 protein. Altogether approximately 200,000 distinct CDR3 sequences are present, 35% to 45% being singletons, with the ten largest covering more than 9%. The sample was blood, either unsorted or a sorted T cell fraction (not recorded which). The receptor set was obtained from a human donor who was either an allogeneic HSCT recipient or a stem cell or donor lymphocyte infusion donor (not recorded which). It is not recorded whose cells these are; they may come from a transplant donor.

This clonotype has only a few counts. The chain has TRBV4-1 and TRBJ1-1; D is unresolved. The CDR3 spans 15 residues. The germline V gene has CDR1 MGHRA and CDR2 YSYEKL. The ends were cut back, 0 bases at V and 11 bases at J, with 19 bases in the middle. Here the CDR3 reads CASSQDLSTPKSAFF. In DNA, the CDR3 is TGCGCCAGCAGCCAAGATCTTTCTACGCCCAAGTCCGCTTTCTTT.

The rearrangement uses TRBV20-1 and TRBJ2-7; no firm D call. The germline V gene has CDR1 DFQATT and CDR2 SNEGSKA (reference sequence). With 0 bases removed from V and 1 base from J, the gap between germline ends came to 13 bases. The CDR3 totals 15 residues. The CDR3 nucleotides read TGCAGTGCTAGAGATCCGGTGACCGCATCCTACGAGCAGTACTTC. Protein: CSARDPVTASYEQYF.

The chain combines TRBV7-3 with TRBJ2-3; 7 bases match TRBD2. V shed 6 bases, J shed 2 bases, and the junction held 5 bases outside the gene matches. The CDR3 consists of 14 residues. Germline V CDR1 and CDR2: SGHTA, FQGTGA. The DNA for the CDR3 is TGTGCCAGCAGTAAACTAGCGTTCACAGATACGCAGTATTTT. Translation gives CASSKLAFTDTQYF.

This clonotype turned up a few times. The CDR3 reads CAISDQAGVGYTF. The CDR3 DNA reads TGTGCCATCAGTGACCAGGCAGGGGTAGGCTACACCTTC. V and J are TRBV10-3 and TRBJ1-2, with a weak D call TRBD1 (6 bases). Germline-derived CDR1 and CDR2 are ENHRY and SYGVKD. This CDR3 is 13 amino acids long. V dropped 3 bases and J dropped 8 bases, with 13 bases sitting between them.

The genes are TRBV7-2 and TRBJ1-6; D possibly corresponds to TRBD1 (6 bases). There are 16 residues in the CDR3. In germline, CDR1 is SGHTA, CDR2 FQGNSA. With 7 bases removed from V and 6 bases from J, the gap between germline ends came to 19 bases. DNA for the CDR3: TGTGCCAGCACCCCCTTTCTTATAGGGGGTAATTCACCCCTCCACTTT. Protein: CASTPFLIGGNSPLHF. Supplemented by reference TRBV7-2 and TRBJ1-6, the full variable domain reads GAGVSQSPSNKVTEKGKDVELRCDPISGHTALYWYRQSLGQGLEFLIYFQGNSAPDKSGLPSDRFSAERTGGSVSTLTIQRTQQEDSAVYLCASTPFLIGGNSPLHFGNGTRLTVT.

The chain recombines TRBV12-3 or TRBV12-4 with TRBJ2-1, with 14 bases fitting TRBD2. CDR3 length: 16 amino acids. The junction had 7 bases not matched to a gene; V was cut back by 6 bases and J by 6 bases. The CDR3: CASSGLAGGPLNEQFF. CDR3 nucleotides: TGTGCCAGCAGCGGACTAGCGGGGGGCCCCCTCAATGAGCAGTTCTTC.

This clonotype was found a few times. The chain couples TRBV4-3 to TRBJ1-2; D not resolved. V lost 2 bases and J lost 7, with 17 bases in between. The length of the CDR3 is 15 residues. Germline V gene lookup returns CDR1 LGHNA and CDR2 YSLEER. CDR3 bases: TGCGCCAGCAGCCAACAGCAACATGCCTCATCTGGCTACACCTTC. Residues: CASSQQQHASSGYTF.

This chain links TRBV7-2 with TRBJ1-2; 8 nucleotides line up with TRBD1. This CDR3 contains 14 residues. The ends lost 5 bases at V and 5 bases at J; junction bases unmatched: 7. Germline assignment: CDR1 SGHTA and CDR2 FQGNSA. This CDR3 is CASSTRGREYGYTF. As DNA, the CDR3 is TGTGCCAGCAGCACCAGGGGGCGCGAATATGGCTACACCTTC. Complete variable domain (other parts from reference TRBV7-2 and TRBJ1-2): GAGVSQSPSNKVTEKGKDVELRCDPISGHTALYWYRQSLGQGLEFLIYFQGNSAPDKSGLPSDRFSAERTGGSVSTLTIQRTQQEDSAVYLCASSTRGREYGYTFGSGTRLTVV.

The chain is built from TRBV2 and TRBJ1-2; D is perhaps TRBD1 (6 bases). The germline CDR1 and CDR2 sequences are SNHLY and FYNNEI. The V end lost 0 bases, the J end lost 4 bases, and 12 bases lay between the germline ends. This CDR3 is built from 15 residues. The chain's CDR3 is CASSEAGAQGYGYTF. In DNA, the CDR3 is TGTGCCAGCAGTGAAGCGGGGGCGCAGGGCTATGGCTACACCTTC.

This clonotype appeared a few times. The chain joins TRBV7-2 to TRBJ1-1, with D possibly matching TRBD1 (6 bases). The V end lost 3 bases, the J end lost 2 bases, and 13 bases lay between the germline ends. The CDR3 has 15 residues. CDR1 and CDR2 from the germline V gene are SGHTA and FQGNSA. The CDR3 loop reads CASSFQGSLNTEAFF. In DNA, the CDR3 is TGTGCCAGCAGCTTTCAGGGGAGCCTAAACACTGAAGCTTTCTTT.

In its sample, this clonotype was seen once. This rearrangement joins TRBV28 to TRBJ1-5, with D maybe TRBD1 (6 bases). V lost 4 bases to trimming and J lost 6 bases, with 16 bases between them. The CDR3 is made up of 15 amino acids. Germline V CDR1 and CDR2: MDHEN, SYDVKM. CDR3 in DNA: TGTGCCAGCAGTTCGACAGGATCAGAAACTCAGCCCCAGCATTTT. The encoded protein is CASSSTGSETQPQHF.

The chain recombines TRBV29-1 with TRBJ1-2, with D tentatively TRBD1 (5 bases). This CDR3 is built from 14 residues. Germline CDR1 is SQVTM and CDR2 is ANQGSEA. V was cut by 3 bases and J by 2 bases, with 13 bases left in between. CDR3 DNA sequence: TGCAGCGTTGATTGGCCAGGGCTGAACTATGGCTACACCTTC. Translated: CSVDWPGLNYGYTF. Using reference TRBV29-1 and TRBJ1-2 for the parts outside the CDR3, the full variable domain is SAVISQKPSRDICQRGTSLTIQCQVDSQVTMMFWYRQQPGQSLTLIATANQGSEATYESGFVIDKFPISRPNLTFSTLTVSNMSPEDSSIYLCSVDWPGLNYGYTFGSGTRLTVV.

J is TRBJ1-5 and V is TRBV12-3 or TRBV12-4, with D possibly being TRBD1 (5 bases). The CDR3 covers 14 residues. V was shortened by 2 bases and J by 7 bases, with 12 bases between the two germline ends. The CDR3 reads CASSLSGAGQPQHF. The CDR3 DNA reads as TGTGCCAGCAGTTTAAGCGGGGCGGGGCAGCCCCAGCATTTT.

The chain links TRBV6-1 to TRBJ2-1, with D tentatively TRBD1 (6 bases). Deletions cut 8 bases from V and 8 bases from J, with 19 bases between. This CDR3 is built from 14 residues. The germline V gene has CDR1 MNHNS and CDR2 SASEGT. The CDR3 loop is CASGPGQGIHEQFF. The CDR3, as DNA: TGTGCCAGCGGACCGGGACAAGGGATTCATGAGCAGTTCTTC.

This clonotype has just a few counts. The chain recombines TRBV10-3 with TRBJ1-1, with TRBD1 identical over 8 bases. The length of the CDR3 is 15 residues. Per germline, CDR1 ENHRY and CDR2 SYGVKD. The trim removed 3 bases at V and 7 bases at J, leaving 10 bases unmatched. CDR3 bases: TGTGCCATCAGTGATAGGACAGGGCCGGTTCTTGAAGCTTTCTTT. Amino acid sequence: CAISDRTGPVLEAFF.

The chain couples TRBV20-1 to TRBJ2-2; D not certain. Per the germline V gene, CDR1 is DFQATT and CDR2 is SNEGSKA (reference sequence). This CDR3 spans 13 amino acids. Trimming removed 4 bases at V and 0 bases at J, with 6 bases between. CDR3 sequence (DNA): TGCAGTGCTATATCCGCGAACACCGGGGAGCTGTTTTTT. It encodes CSAISANTGELFF.

V usage is TRBV12-3 or TRBV12-4 and J usage is TRBJ2-3; D is possibly TRBD1 (5 bases). The CDR3 loop spans 16 amino acids. V shed 7 bases and J shed 2 bases, with 19 bases lying between them. The CDR3 bases are TGTGCCAGCATCCAGGGTGAGCACTATTCCACAGATACGCAGTATTTT. It specifies CASIQGEHYSTDTQYF.

This clonotype was seen a few times. The chain carries TRBV28 and TRBJ1-5; tentatively, D is TRBD1 (6 bases). This CDR3 is built from 15 residues. Germline V gene sequence: CDR1 MDHEN, CDR2 SYDVKM. Trimming pared 6 bases from V and 6 bases from J, leaving 18 bases between. This chain's CDR3 is CASSLGGGASQPQHF. The CDR3 DNA reads as TGTGCCAGCAGCCTTGGTGGGGGCGCCAGTCAGCCCCAGCATTTT.

This clonotype was seen a few times. The V gene is TRBV20-1, the J gene TRBJ1-5, with no clear D. V was trimmed by 6 bases and J by 0 bases, leaving 15 bases between them. Germline CDR1 is DFQATT and CDR2 is SNEGSKA (reference sequence). The CDR3 has 15 residues. Here the CDR3 DNA reads TGCAGTGCACTCCCTAATACGGGTAGCAATCAGCCCCAGCATTTT. Its protein product is CSALPNTGSNQPQHF.

The genes are TRBV29-1 and TRBJ1-2; TRBD1 matches at 8 bases. Looked up from germline, CDR1 is SQVTM and CDR2 is ANQGSEA. The V gene end was trimmed by 3 bases and the J gene end by 8 bases; junction bases not matched to a gene: 8. CDR3 length: 13 amino acids. In DNA, the CDR3 is TGCAGCGTTGAGAGGACAGGGACCCTGGGCTACACCTTC. This translates into CSVERTGTLGYTF.

This clonotype has just one count. This rearrangement joins TRBV30 to TRBJ2-1, with D perhaps matching TRBD1 (5 bases). Germline assignment: CDR1 GTSNPN and CDR2 SVGIG (reference sequence). The CDR3 runs to 15 residues. The V end lost 1 base, the J end lost 8 bases, and 18 bases lay between the germline ends. DNA for the CDR3: TGTGCCTGGAGTGGGTTCAGGGCCAGTAAGGATGAGCAGTTCTTC. Translation: CAWSGFRASKDEQFF.

The genes are TRBV4-2 and TRBJ1-1; no clear D. This CDR3 has 13 residues. CDR1 and CDR2 (germline): LGHNA, YNFKEQ. V shed 1 base and J shed 4 bases, with 7 bases lying between them. The CDR3 DNA reads as TGTGCCAGCAGCCAAGGGCGTACCACTGAAGCTTTCTTT. Translated: CASSQGRTTEAFF.